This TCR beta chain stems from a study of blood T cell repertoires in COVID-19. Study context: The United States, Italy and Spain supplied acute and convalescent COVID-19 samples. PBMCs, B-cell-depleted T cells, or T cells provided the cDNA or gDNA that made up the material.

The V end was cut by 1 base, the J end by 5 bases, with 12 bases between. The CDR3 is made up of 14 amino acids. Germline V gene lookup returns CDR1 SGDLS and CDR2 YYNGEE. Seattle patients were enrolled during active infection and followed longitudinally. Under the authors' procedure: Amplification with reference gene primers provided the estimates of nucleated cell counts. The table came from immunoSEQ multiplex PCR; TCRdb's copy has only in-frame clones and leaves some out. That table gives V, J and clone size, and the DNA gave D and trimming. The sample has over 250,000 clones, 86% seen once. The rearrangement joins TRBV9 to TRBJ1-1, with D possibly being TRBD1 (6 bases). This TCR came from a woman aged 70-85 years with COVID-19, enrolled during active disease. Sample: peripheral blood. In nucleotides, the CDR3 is TGTGCCAGCAGCGTAACAGGGAGGGGGACTGAAGCTTTCTTT. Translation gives CASSVTGRGTEAFF.